This entry lists 32 T cell receptor beta chains sequenced from one sample in a study of untreated major depressive disorder. Assay used: immunoSEQ multiplex PCR; TCRdb lists only in-frame clones, some missing. The table shows some 21,000 clones, with around 87% occurring only once. The sequencing sample was made of CD4+ T cells from PBMCs. These receptor sequences come from a woman between 25 and 40 years old in good health.

J is TRBJ2-1 and V is TRBV6-5; 9 nucleotides match TRBD1. CDR1 MNHEY and CDR2 SVGAGI come from the germline V gene. V trimming: 6 bases; J trimming: 9 bases; junction bases outside the gene matches: 9. There are 14 residues in the CDR3. DNA of the CDR3: TGTGCCAGCAGCAACCGGGACAGGGCCGCTGAGCAGTTCTTC. Its translation: CASSNRDRAAEQFF.

J is TRBJ1-4 and V is TRBV28; D gene ambiguous. The CDR3 is 15 residues long. The V gene lost 7 bases and the J gene lost 0 bases, with 12 bases spanning the gap. Germline V gene sequence: CDR1 MDHEN, CDR2 SYDVKM. This CDR3 reads CASTPGGTTNEKLFF. The CDR3 DNA sequence: TGTGCCAGCACCCCGGGAGGCACAACTAATGAAAAACTGTTTTTT.

The chain links TRBV10-3 to TRBJ2-3; D call uncertain. Per the germline V gene, CDR1 is ENHRY and CDR2 is SYGVKD. The germline V and J ends were trimmed by 0 bases and 1 base, with 17 bases remaining between them. The CDR3 runs to 18 residues. The CDR3 DNA reads TGTGCCATCAGTGAGTCGAAGTGGGCGCTCGGCCGCACAGATACGCAGTATTTT. It encodes CAISESKWALGRTDTQYF.

The chain joins TRBV11-2 to TRBJ1-1; 9 nucleotides align to TRBD1. Trimming cost V 1 base and J 7 bases; bases outside gene matches: 10. The CDR3 totals 16 residues. Germline CDR1 and CDR2: SGHAT and FQNNGV. The CDR3 reads CASSLGGTGKIGEAFF. CDR3 nucleotides: TGTGCCAGCAGCTTAGGTGGGACAGGGAAAATCGGTGAAGCTTTCTTT.

The V gene is TRBV29-1, the J gene TRBJ2-5, with D possibly TRBD1 on 5 matching bases. Trimming shortened V by 0 bases and J by 6 bases, and 11 bases separated the two germline ends. CDR3 length: 13 residues. CDR1 and CDR2 (germline): SQVTM, ANQGSEA. CDR3 region: CSVEEQGGQTQYF. The CDR3 coding sequence is TGCAGCGTTGAAGAGCAGGGTGGACAGACCCAGTACTTC.

CDR3 sequence: CASSPRRVDTEAFF. CDR3 DNA sequence: TGTGCCAGCAGTCCCCGGAGAGTGGACACTGAAGCTTTCTTT. This chain connects TRBV25-1 to TRBJ1-1; D is unclear. V lost 5 bases, J lost 3 bases, and 13 bases lay in between. Germline assignment: CDR1 MGHDK and CDR2 SYGVNS. This CDR3 region has 14 residues.

The rearrangement joins TRBV7-2 to TRBJ1-1; possible D gene TRBD1, 5 bases. This CDR3 comprises 12 residues. With 5 bases removed from V and 10 bases from J, the gap between germline ends came to 14 bases. In germline, CDR1 is SGHTA, CDR2 FQGNSA. DNA for the CDR3: TGTGCCAGCAGCAGTCAGGGATTGGGAGCTTTCTTT. Residues: CASSSQGLGAFF.

The V call is TRBV2, the J call TRBJ2-7, with D unclear. The germline CDR1 and CDR2 sequences are SNHLY and FYNNEI. This CDR3 is built from 16 residues. Trimming removed 1 base from V and 1 base from J, with 14 bases in between. CDR3 sequence reads: CASSEEKGIWSYEQYF. CDR3 DNA: TGTGCCAGCAGTGAAGAGAAAGGGATTTGGTCCTACGAGCAGTACTTC.

The chain carries TRBV5-1 and TRBJ2-3; D uncertain. The ends were cut back, 0 bases at V and 5 bases at J, with 7 bases in the middle. The CDR3 length is 13 residues. Germline CDR1 is SGHRS and CDR2 is YFSETQ. The chain's CDR3 is CASSLGAVDTQYF. CDR3 in DNA: TGCGCCAGCAGCTTGGGGGCGGTAGATACGCAGTATTTT.

The chain combines TRBV30 with TRBJ1-1; a weak D match, TRBD1 (5 bases). The CDR3 is 13 residues long. Germline V lookup: CDR1 GTSNPN, CDR2 SVGIG (reference sequence). Deletions cut 1 base from V and 10 bases from J, with 16 bases between. CDR3 in DNA: TGTGCCTGGAGTGGGGACGTGCTCCCCGGAGCTTTCTTT. Amino acids: CAWSGDVLPGAFF.

V usage is TRBV28 and J usage is TRBJ1-3; TRBD1 aligns across 7 bases. J gave up 2 bases and V 6 bases, and 4 bases lay outside the gene matches. The V gene's germline CDR1 is MDHEN and CDR2 SYDVKM. The length of the CDR3 is 14 residues. For the CDR3, the DNA is TGTGCCAGCAGGACAGGGAGCACTGGAAACACCATATATTTT. Translated: CASRTGSTGNTIYF.

V usage is TRBV6-1 and J usage is TRBJ2-7, with 8 bases matching TRBD1. The CDR3 spans 14 residues. V shed 6 bases, J shed 1 base, and the junction held 5 bases outside the gene matches. Germline loops: CDR1 MNHNS, CDR2 SASEGT. For the CDR3, the DNA is TGTGCCAGCAGAGTACAGGGGGATTCCTACGAGCAGTACTTC. This translates into CASRVQGDSYEQYF.

V gene TRBV30 combines with J gene TRBJ1-4; 8 bases match TRBD1. CDR1 and CDR2 from the germline V gene are GTSNPN and SVGIG (reference sequence). The CDR3 extends over 15 amino acids. Trimming at V came to 3 bases and at J to 7 bases, leaving 10 bases not matched to a gene. In DNA, the CDR3 is TGTGCCTGGAGGGTCACAACAGGGGGTAGTGAAAAACTGTTTTTT. Translating it yields CAWRVTTGGSEKLFF. The full variable domain, completed using reference TRBV30 and TRBJ1-4, is SQTIHQWPATLVQPVGSPLSLECTVEGTSNPNLYWYRQAAGRGLQLLFYSVGIGQISSEVPQNLSASRPQDRQFILSSKKLLLSDSGFYLCAWRVTTGGSEKLFFGSGTQLSVL.

The rearrangement joins TRBV7-6 to TRBJ1-1, with a possible D match to TRBD1 (6 bases). The CDR3 has 14 residues. Between the trimmed V and J ends, which lost 3 bases and 5 bases, there was a span of 13 bases. Germline assignment: CDR1 SGHVS and CDR2 FNYEAQ. The CDR3 is CASSFQGRGTEAFF. The CDR3 nucleotides are TGTGCCAGCAGCTTTCAGGGAAGGGGGACTGAAGCTTTCTTT.

The chain employs TRBV5-1 and TRBJ1-2; perhaps TRBD1 as D (5 bases). The CDR3 totals 15 residues. Trimming removed 4 bases from V and 4 bases from J, with 17 bases in between. CDR1 is SGHRS, CDR2 YFSETQ, per germline. CDR3 sequence: CASSPSPGDGYGYTF. The CDR3 bases are TGCGCCAGCAGCCCCAGCCCGGGGGATGGCTATGGCTACACCTTC.

This clone was detected only a few times. The chain links TRBV6-6 to TRBJ1-2; 8 nucleotides agree with TRBD1. CDR1 and CDR2 (germline): MNHNY, SVGAGI (reference sequence). J gave up 1 base and V 5 bases, and 6 bases lay outside the gene matches. This CDR3 has 15 amino acids. The CDR3 sequence: CASSNRGQDNYGYTF. The CDR3, as DNA: TGTGCCAGCAGTAATCGGGGACAGGATAACTATGGCTACACCTTC.

This rearrangement joins TRBV5-1 to TRBJ2-1; 8 bases align to TRBD1. V lost 4 bases, J lost 3 bases, and 6 bases stayed unmatched. The CDR3 runs to 15 residues. In germline, CDR1 is SGHRS, CDR2 YFSETQ. The CDR3 loop is CASSVRDRSYNEQFF. Here the CDR3 DNA reads TGCGCCAGCAGCGTACGGGACAGGAGCTACAATGAGCAGTTCTTC.

The chain is built from TRBV2 and TRBJ1-1; TRBD1 might be the D (5 bases). In germline, CDR1 is SNHLY, CDR2 FYNNEI. The CDR3 runs 15 residues. The V and J ends lost 7 bases and 5 bases respectively, with 20 bases between them. CDR3 coding DNA: TGTGCCAGCAATCAACCCGGGCAGGGAGGGACTGAAGCTTTCTTT. Translation: CASNQPGQGGTEAFF.

This chain uses TRBV4-3 with TRBJ1-2; D is unresolved. Per germline, CDR1 LGHNA and CDR2 YSLEER. The V end was cut by 1 base, the J end by 2 bases, with 11 bases between. The CDR3 has 15 residues. This chain's CDR3 is CASSQAVTPNYGYTF. The DNA for the CDR3 is TGCGCCAGCAGCCAAGCAGTGACACCGAACTATGGCTACACCTTC.

The chain links TRBV5-6 to TRBJ1-6; D is unresolved. CDR3 length: 13 amino acids. Trimming took 0 bases from V and 10 from J, leaving 8 bases between them. Germline V gene lookup returns CDR1 SGHDT and CDR2 YYEEEE. The CDR3: CASSLGSGSPLHF. The CDR3 coding sequence is TGTGCCAGCAGCTTGGGTTCTGGATCACCCCTCCACTTT.

V and J are TRBV28 and TRBJ2-1, with D tentatively TRBD2 (6 bases). V was clipped by 2 bases and J by 5 bases, with 13 bases between them. This CDR3 spans 15 amino acids. Germline CDR1 MDHEN, CDR2 SYDVKM. CDR3 in amino acids: CASSLGRRWNNEQFF. The CDR3 nucleotides are TGTGCCAGCAGTTTAGGGAGGCGGTGGAACAATGAGCAGTTCTTC.

The CDR3 region is CASSLVGLAAGELFF. CDR3 DNA sequence: TGCGCCAGCAGCTTGGTAGGACTAGCTGCCGGGGAGCTGTTTTTT. This sequence joins TRBV5-1 and TRBJ2-2; 8 nucleotides agree with TRBD2. The length of the CDR3 is 15 residues. Germline CDR1 and CDR2: SGHRS and YFSETQ. J was trimmed by 6 bases and V by 0 bases; bases with no gene match: 4. The full variable domain, completed using reference TRBV5-1 and TRBJ2-2, is KAGVTQTPRYLIKTRGQQVTLSCSPISGHRSVSWYQQTPGQGLQFLFEYFSETQRNKGNFPGRFSGRQFSNSRSEMNVSTLELGDSALYLCASSLVGLAAGELFFGEGSRLTVL.

V gene TRBV19 combines with J gene TRBJ2-7, with D perhaps matching TRBD2 (5 bases). V was trimmed by 5 bases and J by 3 bases, leaving 29 bases between them. The V gene's germline CDR1 is LNHDA and CDR2 SQIVND (reference sequence). CDR3 length equals 19 residues. As DNA, the CDR3 is TGTGCCAGTAGTTTCCGGGGAGTCATGCAAAGCCAAGAGGACTACGAGCAGTACTTC. This encodes CASSFRGVMQSQEDYEQYF.

The chain couples TRBV7-8 to TRBJ2-1; no clear D. Germline CDR1 is SGHVS and CDR2 is FQNEAQ. V was cut by 2 bases and J by 5 bases, with 16 bases left in between. CDR3 length: 16 amino acids. The CDR3 region has the DNA TGTGCCAGCAGCTTAACAAGTCCGAAACCCAACAATGAGCAGTTCTTC. Amino acid sequence: CASSLTSPKPNNEQFF. Looking up the rest from reference TRBV7-8 and TRBJ2-1 gives the full variable domain: GAGVSQSPRYKVAKRGQDVALRCDPISGHVSLFWYQQALGQGPEFLTYFQNEAQLDKSGLPSDRFFAERPEGSVSTLKIQRTQQEDSAVYLCASSLTSPKPNNEQFFGPGTRLTVL.

This clone has just a few counts. This sequence joins TRBV30 and TRBJ1-2; D is unclear. Germline V gene lookup returns CDR1 GTSNPN and CDR2 SVGIG (reference sequence). Trimming left V 5 bases short and J 3 bases short, with 7 bases between. The CDR3 totals 11 residues. The DNA for the CDR3 is TGTGCCTGGGGGGAAGACTATGGCTACACCTTC. Protein product: CAWGEDYGYTF.

The V and J genes are TRBV7-2 and TRBJ2-2; 7 bases align to TRBD2. Germline-derived CDR1 and CDR2 are SGHTA and FQGNSA. This CDR3 has 17 amino acids. The trim removed 5 bases at V and 0 bases at J, leaving 9 bases unmatched. The CDR3 reads CASSLGGTVANTGELFF. The CDR3 DNA reads TGTGCCAGCAGCCTGGGAGGGACGGTCGCGAACACCGGGGAGCTGTTTTTT.

The rearrangement joins TRBV28 to TRBJ1-1; no clear D. CDR3 length: 12 residues. The germline gives CDR1 MDHEN, CDR2 SYDVKM. The V end was cut by 6 bases, the J end by 7 bases, with 12 bases between. The CDR3 bases are TGTGCCAGCAGGACCCCCTCTGGTGAAGCTTTCTTT. This sequence encodes CASRTPSGEAFF.

This chain connects TRBV25-1 to TRBJ1-3; weak D call: TRBD1 (6 bases). With 2 bases removed from V and 3 bases from J, the gap between germline ends came to 14 bases. CDR3 size: 16 residues. Germline values: CDR1 MGHDK, CDR2 SYGVNS. CDR3 loop: CASSEARRGGGNTIYF. The DNA of the CDR3 is TGTGCCAGCAGTGAAGCGAGGAGAGGGGGTGGAAACACCATATATTTT.

The genes are TRBV18 and TRBJ2-2, with TRBD2 as a possible D gene (6 bases). The CDR3 contains 15 residues. Germline assignment: CDR1 KGHSH and CDR2 LQKENI. V lost 5 bases, J lost 5 bases, and 15 bases lay in between. The CDR3 DNA follows: TGTGCCAGCTCAGGCGGGACCGGAGGGACCGGGGAGCTGTTTTTT. Amino acid sequence: CASSGGTGGTGELFF.

Here the CDR3 reads CASSARGQGSNYGYTF. The CDR3 nucleotides read TGTGCCAGCAGCGCTCGAGGGCAGGGGTCGAACTATGGCTACACCTTC. The chain joins TRBV4-2 to TRBJ1-2; D perhaps matches TRBD1 (6 bases). Germline CDR1 LGHNA, CDR2 YNFKEQ. V shed 5 bases and J shed 2 bases, with 18 bases lying between them. This CDR3 has 16 residues.

The genes are TRBV25-1 and TRBJ2-1; no clear D. The CDR3 is 16 amino acids. Trimming shortened V by 2 bases and J by 6 bases, and 17 bases separated the two germline ends. Germline loops: CDR1 MGHDK, CDR2 SYGVNS. CDR3 region: CASSEPSGGKTNEQFF. The CDR3 DNA reads TGTGCCAGCAGTGAACCCAGTGGTGGCAAGACCAATGAGCAGTTCTTC. Variable domain in full (rest from reference TRBV25-1 and TRBJ2-1): EADIYQTPRYLVIGTGKKITLECSQTMGHDKMYWYQQDPGMELHLIHYSYGVNSTEKGDLSSESTVSRIRTEHFPLTLESARPSHTSQYLCASSEPSGGKTNEQFFGPGTRLTVL.

The chain carries TRBV11-3 and TRBJ2-5; D is undetermined. Trimming removed 3 bases from V and 4 bases from J, with 9 bases in between. CDR1 and CDR2 (germline): SGHNT, YENEEA. This CDR3 comprises 13 residues. The CDR3 region is CASSFVFGETQYF. The CDR3, as DNA: TGTGCCAGCAGCTTCGTTTTCGGAGAGACCCAGTACTTC.